Sequencing of this T cell receptor (beta chain) was carried out in a study of blood T cell repertoires in COVID-19. Study-wide context: From the United States, Italy and Spain came samples of acute and convalescent COVID-19. PBMCs, B-cell-depleted T cells, or T cells were the source of the cDNA or gDNA that made up the material.

Between the trimmed V and J ends, which lost 3 bases and 0 bases, there was a span of 9 bases. The CDR3 totals 14 residues. CDR1 and CDR2 from the germline V gene are GTSNPN and SVGIG (reference sequence). Per the original data handling: Reference gene primer amplification gave nucleated cell count estimates. Only in-frame clones appear in the TCRdb table, and some are missing; sequencing was by immunoSEQ multiplex PCR. V and J calls and clone size follow that table, whereas D and trimming were derived from the DNA. The sample carries 68,000 or so clones, 70% to 90% recorded once. This clonotype was sampled from a woman in her seventies with acute or convalescent COVID-19. This chain links TRBV30 with TRBJ1-5; D is undetermined. The specimen was peripheral blood. For the CDR3, the DNA is TGTGCCTGGAGAAGAGAGCATAGCAATCAGCCCCAGCATTTT. It codes for CAWRREHSNQPQHF.